This T cell receptor (beta chain) derives from a study of blood T cell repertoires in COVID-19. Some clones are missing from TCRdb's copy, which holds only in-frame ones; the method was immunoSEQ multiplex PCR. The data hold about 33,000 clones, with more than 80% observed a single time. Trimming at V came to 5 bases and at J to 4 bases, leaving 6 bases not matched to a gene. Germline loops: CDR1 MNHEY, CDR2 SMNVEV (reference sequence). This CDR3 has 16 residues. The chain has TRBV27 and TRBJ2-3; TRBD2 aligns across 13 bases. The TCR was taken from a human donor in a cohort sampled during active COVID-19. Sequencing was performed on peripheral blood. The CDR3 reads CASSPRTSGSADTQYF. DNA for the CDR3: TGTGCCAGCAGTCCTCGGACTAGCGGGAGCGCAGATACGCAGTATTTT.